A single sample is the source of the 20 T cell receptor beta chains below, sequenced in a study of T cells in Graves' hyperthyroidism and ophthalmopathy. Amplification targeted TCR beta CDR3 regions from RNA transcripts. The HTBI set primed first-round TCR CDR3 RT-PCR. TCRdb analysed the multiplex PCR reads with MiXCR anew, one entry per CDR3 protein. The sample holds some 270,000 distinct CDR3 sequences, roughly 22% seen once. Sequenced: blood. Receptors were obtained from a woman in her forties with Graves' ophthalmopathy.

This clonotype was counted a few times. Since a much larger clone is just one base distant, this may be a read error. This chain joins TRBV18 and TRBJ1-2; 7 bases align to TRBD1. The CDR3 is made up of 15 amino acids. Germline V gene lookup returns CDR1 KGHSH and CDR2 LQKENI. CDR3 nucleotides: TGTGTCAGCTCACCAAAGACAGGGAGTAACTATGGCTACACCTTC. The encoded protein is CVSSPKTGSNYGYTF. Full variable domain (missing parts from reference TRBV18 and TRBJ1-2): NAGVMQNPRHLVRRRGQEARLRCSPMKGHSHVYWYRQLPEEGLKFMVYLQKENIIDESGMPKERFSAEFPKEGPSILRIQQVVRGDSAAYFCVSSPKTGSNYGYTFGSGTRLTVV.

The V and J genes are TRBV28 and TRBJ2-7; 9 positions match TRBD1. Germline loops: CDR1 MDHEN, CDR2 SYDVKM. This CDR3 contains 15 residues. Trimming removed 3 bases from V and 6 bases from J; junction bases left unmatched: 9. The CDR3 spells CASSFFGTGTFEQYF. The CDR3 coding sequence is TGTGCCAGCAGTTTTTTTGGGACAGGGACTTTCGAGCAGTACTTC.

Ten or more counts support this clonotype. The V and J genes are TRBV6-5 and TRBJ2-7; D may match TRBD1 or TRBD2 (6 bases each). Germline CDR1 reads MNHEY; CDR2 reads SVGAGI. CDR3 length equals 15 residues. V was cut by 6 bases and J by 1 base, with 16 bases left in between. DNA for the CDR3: TGTGCCAGCAGCCCCCTCGGGGGCGCGTCCTACGAGCAGTACTTC. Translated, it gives CASSPLGGASYEQYF.

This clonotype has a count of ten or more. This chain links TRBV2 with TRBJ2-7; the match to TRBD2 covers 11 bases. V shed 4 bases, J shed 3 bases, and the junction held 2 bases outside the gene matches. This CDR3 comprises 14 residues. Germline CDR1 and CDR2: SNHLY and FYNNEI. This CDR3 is CASSAGTSGYEQYF. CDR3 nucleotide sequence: TGTGCCAGCAGTGCAGGGACTAGCGGCTACGAGCAGTACTTC. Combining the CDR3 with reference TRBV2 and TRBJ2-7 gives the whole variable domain EPEVTQTPSHQVTQMGQEVILRCVPISNHLYFYWYRQILGQKVEFLVSFYNNEISEKSEIFDDQFSVERPDGSNFTLKIRSTKLEDSAMYFCASSAGTSGYEQYFGPGTRLTVT.

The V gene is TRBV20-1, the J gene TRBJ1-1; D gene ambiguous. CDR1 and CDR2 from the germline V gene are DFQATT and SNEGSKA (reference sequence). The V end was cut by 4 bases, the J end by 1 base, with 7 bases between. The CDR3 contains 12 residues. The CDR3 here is CSATVWNTEAFF. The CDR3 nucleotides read TGCAGTGCTACGGTTTGGAACACTGAAGCTTTCTTT.

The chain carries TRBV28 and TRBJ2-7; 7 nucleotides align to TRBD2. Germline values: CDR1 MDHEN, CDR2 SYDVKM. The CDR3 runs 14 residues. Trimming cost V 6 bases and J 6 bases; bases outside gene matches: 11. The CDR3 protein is CASSAPGRAGEQYF. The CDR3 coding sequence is TGTGCCAGCAGCGCCCCGGGGAGGGCGGGCGAGCAGTACTTC.

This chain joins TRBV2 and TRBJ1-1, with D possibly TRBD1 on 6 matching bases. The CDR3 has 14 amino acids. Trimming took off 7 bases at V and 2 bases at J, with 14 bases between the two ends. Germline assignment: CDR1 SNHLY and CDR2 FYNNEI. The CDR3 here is CASKVVGGNTEAFF. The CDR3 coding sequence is TGTGCCAGCAAGGTGGTAGGGGGAAACACTGAAGCTTTCTTT.

The CDR3 DNA sequence: TGTGCCAGCAGTGCCAGGACAGGGGGCTACACCTTC. This gives the protein CASSARTGGYTF. The chain couples TRBV6-1 to TRBJ1-2, with 8 nucleotides matching TRBD1. Trimming cost V 4 bases and J 8 bases; bases outside gene matches: 3. This CDR3 has 12 amino acids. Germline assignment: CDR1 MNHNS and CDR2 SASEGT.

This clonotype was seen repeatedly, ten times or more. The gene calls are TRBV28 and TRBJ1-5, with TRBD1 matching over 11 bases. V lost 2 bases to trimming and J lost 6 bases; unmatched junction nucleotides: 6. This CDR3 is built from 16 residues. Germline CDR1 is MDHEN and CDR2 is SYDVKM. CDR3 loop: CASSLRTGGTGQPQHF. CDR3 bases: TGTGCCAGCAGTTTAAGGACAGGGGGCACTGGTCAGCCCCAGCATTTT. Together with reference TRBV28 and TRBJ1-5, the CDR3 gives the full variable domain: DVKVTQSSRYLVKRTGEKVFLECVQDMDHENMFWYRQDPGLGLRLIYFSYDVKMKEKGDIPEGYSVSREKKERFSLILESASTNQTSMYLCASSLRTGGTGQPQHFGDGTRLSIL.

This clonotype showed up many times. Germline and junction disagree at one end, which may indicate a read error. CDR3 nucleotide sequence: TGTGCCACCAGTGAGTCGACTAGCGGGAGGGCCTTAGGGTCCTACAATGAGCAGTTCTTC. Translating gives CATSESTSGRALGSYNEQFF. This chain joins TRBV10-3 and TRBJ2-1; 14 positions agree with TRBD2. The CDR3 is 20 amino acids. The germline V gene encodes CDR1 ENHRY and CDR2 SYGVKD.

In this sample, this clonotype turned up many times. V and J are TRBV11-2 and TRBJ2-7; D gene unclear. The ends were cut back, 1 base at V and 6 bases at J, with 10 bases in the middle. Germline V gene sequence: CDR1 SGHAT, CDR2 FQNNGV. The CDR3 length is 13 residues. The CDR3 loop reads CASSLGVAAEQYF. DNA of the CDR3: TGTGCCAGCAGCTTAGGGGTGGCTGCCGAGCAGTACTTC. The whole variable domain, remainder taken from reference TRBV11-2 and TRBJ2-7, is EAGVAQSPRYKIIEKRQSVAFWCNPISGHATLYWYQQILGQGPKLLIQFQNNGVVDDSQLPKDRFSAERLKGVDSTLKIQPAKLEDSAVYLCASSLGVAAEQYFGPGTRLTVT.

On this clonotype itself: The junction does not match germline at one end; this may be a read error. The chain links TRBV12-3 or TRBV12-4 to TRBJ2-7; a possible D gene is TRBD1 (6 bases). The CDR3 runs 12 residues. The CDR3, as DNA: TGCGCCAGCAGTTTAGGTCAGGGGCCGCTGTACTTC. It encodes CASSLGQGPLYF.

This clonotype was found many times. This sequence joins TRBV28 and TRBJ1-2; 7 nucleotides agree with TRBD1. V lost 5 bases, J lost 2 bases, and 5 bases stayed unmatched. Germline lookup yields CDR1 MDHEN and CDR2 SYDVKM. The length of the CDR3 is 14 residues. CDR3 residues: CASSPEDRNYGYTF. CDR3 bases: TGTGCCAGCAGTCCAGAGGACAGGAACTATGGCTACACCTTC.

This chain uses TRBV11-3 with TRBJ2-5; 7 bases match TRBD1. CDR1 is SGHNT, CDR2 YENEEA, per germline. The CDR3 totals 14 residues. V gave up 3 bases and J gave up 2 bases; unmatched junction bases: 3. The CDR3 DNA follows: TGTGCCAGCAGCTTCCCGGGACAGCAAGAGACCCAGTACTTC. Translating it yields CASSFPGQQETQYF.

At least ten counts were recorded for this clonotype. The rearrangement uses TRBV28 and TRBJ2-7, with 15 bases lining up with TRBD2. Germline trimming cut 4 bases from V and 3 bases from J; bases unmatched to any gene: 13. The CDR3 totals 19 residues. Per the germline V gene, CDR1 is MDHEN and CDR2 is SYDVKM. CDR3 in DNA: TGTGCCAGCAGTTACATGCCGGGACTAGCGGGAGGTCTCGACTACGAGCAGTACTTC. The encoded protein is CASSYMPGLAGGLDYEQYF.

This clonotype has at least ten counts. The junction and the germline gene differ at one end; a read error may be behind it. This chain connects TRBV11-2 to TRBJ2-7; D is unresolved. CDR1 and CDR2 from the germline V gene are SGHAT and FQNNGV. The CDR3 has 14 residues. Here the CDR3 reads CASSLAGNLYQQYF. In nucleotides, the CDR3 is TGTGCCAGCAGCTTAGCAGGAAACCTCTACCAGCAGTACTTC.

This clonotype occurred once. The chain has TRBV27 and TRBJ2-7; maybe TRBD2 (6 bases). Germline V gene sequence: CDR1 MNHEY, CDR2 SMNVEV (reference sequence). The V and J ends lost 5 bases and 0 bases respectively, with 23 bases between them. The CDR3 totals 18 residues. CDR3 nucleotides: TGTGCCAGCAGTCCACTCCGGGACTTCGATTCCGGCTCCTACGAGCAGTACTTC. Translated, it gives CASSPLRDFDSGSYEQYF.

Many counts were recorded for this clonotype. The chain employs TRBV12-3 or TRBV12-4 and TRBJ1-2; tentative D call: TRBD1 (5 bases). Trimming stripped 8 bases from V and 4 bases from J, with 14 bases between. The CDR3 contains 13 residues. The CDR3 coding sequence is TGTGCCAGCGTCCCAGGGTCCTTCTATGGCTACACCTTC. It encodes CASVPGSFYGYTF.

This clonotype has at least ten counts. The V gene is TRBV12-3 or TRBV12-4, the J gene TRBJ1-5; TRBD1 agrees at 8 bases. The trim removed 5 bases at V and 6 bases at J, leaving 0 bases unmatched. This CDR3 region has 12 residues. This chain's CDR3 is CASSGQGQPQHF. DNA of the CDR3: TGTGCCAGCAGTGGACAGGGTCAGCCCCAGCATTTT.

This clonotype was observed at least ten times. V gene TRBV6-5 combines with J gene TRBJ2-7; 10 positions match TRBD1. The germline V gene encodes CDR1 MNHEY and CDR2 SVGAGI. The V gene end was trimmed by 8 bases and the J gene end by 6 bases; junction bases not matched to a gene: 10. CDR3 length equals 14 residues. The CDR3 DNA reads TGTGCCAGCGGGGCGACAGGGGGCCTAGGCGAGCAGTACTTC. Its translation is CASGATGGLGEQYF.